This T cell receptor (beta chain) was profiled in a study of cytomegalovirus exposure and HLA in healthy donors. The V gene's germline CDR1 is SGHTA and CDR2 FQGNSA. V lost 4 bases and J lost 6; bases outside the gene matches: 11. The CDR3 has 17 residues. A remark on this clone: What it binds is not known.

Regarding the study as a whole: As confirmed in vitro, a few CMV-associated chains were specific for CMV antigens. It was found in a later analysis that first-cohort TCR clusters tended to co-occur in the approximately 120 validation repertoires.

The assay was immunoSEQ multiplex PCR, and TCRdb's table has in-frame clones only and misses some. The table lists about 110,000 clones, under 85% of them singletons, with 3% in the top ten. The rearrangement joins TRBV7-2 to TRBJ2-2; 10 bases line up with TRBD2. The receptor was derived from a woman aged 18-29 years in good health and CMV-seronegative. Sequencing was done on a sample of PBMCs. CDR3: CASSSQRGGHWAGELFF. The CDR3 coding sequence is TGTGCCAGCAGCTCCCAGCGGGGGGGCCATTGGGCCGGGGAGCTGTTTTTT.